This T cell receptor (beta chain) was captured in a study of cytomegalovirus exposure and HLA in healthy donors. Germline CDR1 is MNHEY and CDR2 is SVGAGI. This CDR3 spans 14 amino acids. V was cut by 9 bases and J by 4 bases, with 19 bases left in between. 60 Vbeta and 13 Jbeta primers were used in PCR. Profiling relied on immunoSEQ multiplex PCR, and the TCRdb table lists in-frame clones only, not all of them. The sample has 95,000 to 150,000 clones, about 80% seen once. The sample taken for sequencing was PBMCs. The chain uses TRBV6-5 and TRBJ2-7, with a tentative D call TRBD2 (6 bases). The source is a woman aged 35 to 49 in good health and CMV-seropositive. The CDR3 bases are TGTGCCAGTAAAAGGGCGGGACGGGCGTACGAGCAGTACTTC. Translation: CASKRAGRAYEQYF.